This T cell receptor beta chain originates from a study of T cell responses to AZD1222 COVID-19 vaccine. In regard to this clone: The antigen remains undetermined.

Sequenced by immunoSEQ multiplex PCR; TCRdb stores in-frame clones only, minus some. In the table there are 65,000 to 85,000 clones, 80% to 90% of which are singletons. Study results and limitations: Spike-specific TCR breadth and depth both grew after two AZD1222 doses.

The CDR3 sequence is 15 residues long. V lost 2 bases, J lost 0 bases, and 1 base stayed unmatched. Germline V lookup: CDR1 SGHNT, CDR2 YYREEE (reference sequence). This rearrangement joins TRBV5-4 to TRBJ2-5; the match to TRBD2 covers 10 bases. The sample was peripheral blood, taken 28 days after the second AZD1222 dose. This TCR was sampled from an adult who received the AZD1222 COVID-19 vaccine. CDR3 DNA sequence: TGTGCCAGCAGCTTAGCGGGGGGGAACCAAGAGACCCAGTACTTC. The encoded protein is CASSLAGGNQETQYF.